This is a list of T cell receptor beta chains from one sample in a study of response to subunit inactivated influenza vaccine. TCRdb analysed the RT-PCR reads with MiXCR anew, one entry per CDR3 protein. The sample includes more than 400,000 distinct CDR3 sequences, 7.2% seen only once; the top ten take around 13%. The sample consisted of PBMCs from blood, taken roughly 24 months after vaccination. These receptors were collected from a man between 50 and 75 years old who received an inactivated influenza vaccine. Both conserved end residues are part of each CDR3. D genes are given only for firm matches. The size field is filled for only some rows; it gives once, few, many or a size class.

TRBV20-1	TRBJ2-7	NA	TRBD2	TGCAGTTCTACTGATATACCGACTAGCGGTTACGAGCAGTACTTC	CSSTDIPTSGYEQYF
TRBV12-3/TRBV12-4	TRBJ1-1	NA	NA	TGTGCCAGCAGTTTGGTTATCATGAACACTGAAGCTTTCTTT	CASSLVIMNTEAFF
TRBV20-1	TRBJ1-1	few	TRBD1	TGCAGTCAGAGACAGGGAACAAACACTGAAGCTTTCTTT	CSQRQGTNTEAFF
TRBV12-3/TRBV12-4	TRBJ1-6	few	NA	TGTGCCAGCAGTTTAGCGCTAGAGGGGTCGGCCCTCCACTTT	CASSLALEGSALHF
TRBV5-1	TRBJ2-3	NA	NA	TGCGCCAGCAGCGCGATGCTAGCGACAGATACGCAGTATTTT	CASSAMLATDTQYF
TRBV6-2/TRBV6-3	TRBJ2-7	NA	TRBD1	TGTGCCAGCAGTAACGGACAGGGATCCTCCTACGAGCAGTACTTC	CASSNGQGSSYEQYF
TRBV7-9	TRBJ2-7	NA	NA	TGTGCCAGCAGCCCCCCGCACACAGGCTCTTACGAGCAGTACTTC	CASSPPHTGSYEQYF
TRBV6-2/TRBV6-3	TRBJ1-5	few	NA	TGTGCCAGCAGTTCCCCCGGTTGGGGCCGGGGGTACAATCAGCCCCAGCATTTT	CASSSPGWGRGYNQPQHF
TRBV6-2/TRBV6-3	TRBJ2-7	NA	TRBD2	TGTGCCAGCAGTTACTCTCCTAGCGGTTGGTCCTACGAGCAGTACTTC	CASSYSPSGWSYEQYF
TRBV21-1	TRBJ2-7	many	NA	TGTGCCAGCAGCAAAATGGCTAGCGGGAGGCGTCCCTCCTACGAGCAGTACTTC	CASSKMASGRRPSYEQYF
TRBV11-2	TRBJ2-1	few	NA	TGTGCCAGCAGCTTAGGTTCGGGGAAGCAGTTCTTC	CASSLGSGKQFF
TRBV6-5	TRBJ1-2	NA	TRBD1	TGTGCCAGCAGTTACTCGAAACAGGGGCGCGCCTATGGCTACACCTTC	CASSYSKQGRAYGYTF
TRBV7-2	TRBJ1-6	many	NA	TGTGCCAGCAGCTCCGGGGGAGGGCGGCCAAATTCACCCCTCCACTTT	CASSSGGGRPNSPLHF
TRBV10-1	TRBJ2-2	many	TRBD1	TGCGCCAGCAGCGATGTGGGACAGGGGACCGGGGAGCTGTTTTTT	CASSDVGQGTGELFF
TRBV7-2	TRBJ2-7	many	NA	TGTGCCAGCAGCTTCCAGGAGAACTCCTACGAGCAGTACTTC	CASSFQENSYEQYF
TRBV29-1	TRBJ2-7	many	TRBD2	TGCAGCGTTGAATTGGTAGCGGGCGAGCAGTACTTC	CSVELVAGEQYF
TRBV5-1	TRBJ2-6	few	TRBD1	TGCGCCAGCAGCTTGAAACCGGGACAGGGACGCTCTGGGGCCAACGTCCTGACTTTC	CASSLKPGQGRSGANVLTF
TRBV5-6	TRBJ1-2	NA	NA	TGTGCCAGCAGCTTGGTCCGATCCGGGACGGCATATGGCTACACCTTC	CASSLVRSGTAYGYTF
TRBV12-3/TRBV12-4	TRBJ1-4	NA	TRBD1	TGTGCCAGCAGTATCCGGACAGGGGCTAATGAAAAACTGTTTTTT	CASSIRTGANEKLFF
TRBV9	TRBJ2-7	few	TRBD2	TGTGCCAGCAGCGTTAGCGGGACCGCCGCTACCTACGAGCAGTACTTC	CASSVSGTAATYEQYF